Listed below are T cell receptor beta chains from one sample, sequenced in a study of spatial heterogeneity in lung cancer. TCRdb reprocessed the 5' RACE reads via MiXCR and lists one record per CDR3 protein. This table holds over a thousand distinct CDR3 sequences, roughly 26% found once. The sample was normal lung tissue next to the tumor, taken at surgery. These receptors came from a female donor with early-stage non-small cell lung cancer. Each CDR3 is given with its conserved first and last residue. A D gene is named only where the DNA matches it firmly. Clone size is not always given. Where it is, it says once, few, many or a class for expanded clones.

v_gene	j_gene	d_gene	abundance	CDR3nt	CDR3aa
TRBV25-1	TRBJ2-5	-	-	TGTGCCAGCAGTGAAGCCCTCGGGAGTGGCGAGACCCAGTACTTC	CASSEALGSGETQYF
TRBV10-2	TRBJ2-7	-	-	TGCGCCAGCAGTGAGAGGGGGTACGTGAGCTCCTACGAGCAGTACTTC	CASSERGYVSSYEQYF
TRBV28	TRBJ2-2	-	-	TGTGCCACCACTCCCATAGACACCGGGGAGCTGTTTTTT	CATTPIDTGELFF
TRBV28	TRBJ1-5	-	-	TGTGCCAGCAGCTTTGGGGAGGGTAATACTGCCCAGCATTTT	CASSFGEGNTAQHF
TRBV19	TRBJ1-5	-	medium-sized	TGTGCCAGTAACCTCTGGGGGTCCAATCAGCCCCAGCATTTT	CASNLWGSNQPQHF
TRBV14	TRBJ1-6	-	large	TGTGCCAGCAGCCAAGAATCCGGTGCACCCCTCCACTTT	CASSQESGAPLHF
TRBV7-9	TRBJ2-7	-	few	TGTGCCAGCAGCTTAGTCTCGGGGGGCCACTACGAGCAGTACTTC	CASSLVSGGHYEQYF
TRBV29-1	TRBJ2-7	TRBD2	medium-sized	TGCAGCGTTGGCCCGGGACTAGAGGCCTACGAGCAGTACTTC	CSVGPGLEAYEQYF
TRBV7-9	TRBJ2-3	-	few	TGTGCCAGCAGCTTCCAGGATTGGGGCCAGGGAGATACGCAGTATTTT	CASSFQDWGQGDTQYF
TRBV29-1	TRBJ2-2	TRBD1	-	TGCAGCGTCCGAAGAGGACAGGGGAACACCGGGGAGCTGTTTTTT	CSVRRGQGNTGELFF
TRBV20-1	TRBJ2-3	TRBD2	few	TGCAGTGCTAGAAGCGGGGGCACAGATACGCAGTATTTT	CSARSGGTDTQYF
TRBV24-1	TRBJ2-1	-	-	TGTGCCACCAGTGATCCCAGCAATAGGTACAATGAGCAGTTCTTC	CATSDPSNRYNEQFF
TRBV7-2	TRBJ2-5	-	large	TGTGCCAGCGCCCGGGGGAACCAAGAGACCCAGTACTTC	CASARGNQETQYF
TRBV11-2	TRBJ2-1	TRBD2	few	TGTGCCAGCAGCTCCGGGACTAGCGGGAATGAGCAGTTCTTC	CASSSGTSGNEQFF
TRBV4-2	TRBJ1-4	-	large	TGTGCCAGCAGCCCCCAGGGTAATGAAAAACTGTTTTTT	CASSPQGNEKLFF
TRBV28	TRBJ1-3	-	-	TGTGCCGGACGTCAGAGCTCTGGAAACACCATATATTTT	CAGRQSSGNTIYF
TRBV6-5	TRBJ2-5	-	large	TGTGCCAGCAGTTACTCGGAGGGAGGGGGGGAAGAGACCCAGTACTTC	CASSYSEGGGEETQYF
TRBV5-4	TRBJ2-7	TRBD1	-	TGTGCCACCCGGGACAGGGAGGACGAGCAGTACTTC	CATRDREDEQYF
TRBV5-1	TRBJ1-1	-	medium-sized	TGCGCCAGCAGTAACGGACAACCGAACACTGAAGCTTTCTTT	CASSNGQPNTEAFF
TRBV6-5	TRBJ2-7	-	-	TGTGCCAGCGCTTACGGGGCCTCCTACGAGCAGTACTTC	CASAYGASYEQYF
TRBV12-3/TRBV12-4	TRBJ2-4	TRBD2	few	TGTGCCAGCAGTTTATTTCCCCTAGCGGGAGCCCTGGACATTCAGTACTTC	CASSLFPLAGALDIQYF
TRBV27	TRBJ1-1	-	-	TGTGCCAGCTGGCGGGGGATTAGCACTGAAGCTTTCTTT	CASWRGISTEAFF
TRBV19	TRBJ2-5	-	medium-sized	TGTGCCAGTAGTACCCAATACGAAGAGACCCAGTACTTC	CASSTQYEETQYF
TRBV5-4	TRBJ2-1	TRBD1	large	TGTGCCAGCAGCGTAAGACAGGGGGCCAACAATGAGCAGTTCTTC	CASSVRQGANNEQFF
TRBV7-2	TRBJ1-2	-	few	TGTGCCAGCAGCTTAAGGGGGGACTATGGCTACACCTTC	CASSLRGDYGYTF
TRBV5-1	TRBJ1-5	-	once	TGCGCCAGCAGCCCGGACAGTAGCAATCAGCCCCAGCATTTT	CASSPDSSNQPQHF
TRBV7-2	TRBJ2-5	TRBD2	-	TGTGCCAGCAGCTTAGTAGCGGGGGGGCAAGAGACCCAGTACTTC	CASSLVAGGQETQYF
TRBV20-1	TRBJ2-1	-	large	TGCAGTGCTAGAGATATCCGGGTCGGAGGGCAGTTCTTC	CSARDIRVGGQFF
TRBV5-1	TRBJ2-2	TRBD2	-	TGCGCCAGCAGCTCCGGACTAGCGGGAGGTTCCACCGGGGAGCTGTTTTTT	CASSSGLAGGSTGELFF
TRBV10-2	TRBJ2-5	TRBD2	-	TGCGCCAGCAGTGGAGTAGCGGGGGGGCTCGGGACCCAGTACTTC	CASSGVAGGLGTQYF
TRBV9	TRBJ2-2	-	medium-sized	TGTGCCAGCAGCGTAGACGTGGGGGAGCTGTTTTTT	CASSVDVGELFF
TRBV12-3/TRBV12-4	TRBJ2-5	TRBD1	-	TGTGCCAGCAGCCCCGACAGGGCTGGGCAAGAGACCCAGTACTTC	CASSPDRAGQETQYF
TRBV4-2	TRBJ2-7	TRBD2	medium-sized	TGTGCCAGCAGCCAAGATGGGACTAGCGGGGGGATCACCGAGCAGTACTTC	CASSQDGTSGGITEQYF
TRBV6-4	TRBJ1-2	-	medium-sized	TGTGCCAGCAGGTTCGGGACACGAACCTCTAACTATGGCTACACCTTC	CASRFGTRTSNYGYTF
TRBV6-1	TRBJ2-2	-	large	TGTGCCAGCAGTGCCAACAGCGGTGGGGAGCTGTTTTTT	CASSANSGGELFF
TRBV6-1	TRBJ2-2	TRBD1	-	TGTGCCAGCAAAAGGGACAGTAACACCGGGGAGCTGTTTTTT	CASKRDSNTGELFF
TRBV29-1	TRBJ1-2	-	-	TGCAGCGCCAGGACCCAGTATGGCTACACCTTC	CSARTQYGYTF
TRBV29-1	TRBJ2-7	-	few	TGCAGCGCGCGACAGGCCTACGAGCAGTACTTC	CSARQAYEQYF
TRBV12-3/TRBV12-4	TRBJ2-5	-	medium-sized	TGTGCCAGCAGCCTGGGACACCAAGAGACCCAGTACTTC	CASSLGHQETQYF
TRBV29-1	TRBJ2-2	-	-	TGCAGCGTTGAAGCGAGGGCCGGGGAGCTGTTTTTT	CSVEARAGELFF
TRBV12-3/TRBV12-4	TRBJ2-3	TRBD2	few	TGTGCCAGCAGCGTTACCTTTAGCGGGGCCACCACAGATACGCAGTATTTT	CASSVTFSGATTDTQYF
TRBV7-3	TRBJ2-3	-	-	TGTGCCAGCAGCTTAGAGACCGGTACGCGGTATTTT	CASSLETGTRYF
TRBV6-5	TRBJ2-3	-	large	TGTGCCAGCAGCCCTTTAGGGGGAGATACGCAGTATTTT	CASSPLGGDTQYF
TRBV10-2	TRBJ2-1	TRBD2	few	TGCGCCAGCAGTGAGTCCCGGACTAGGTTCTACAATGAGCAGTTCTTC	CASSESRTRFYNEQFF
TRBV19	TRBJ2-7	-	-	TGTGCCAGTAGTATAGGTGGTCGGTCACCCTACGAGCAGTACTTC	CASSIGGRSPYEQYF
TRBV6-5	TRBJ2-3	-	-	TGTGCCAGCAGTCCGCGACAGGGAGGATCAGATACGCAGTATTTT	CASSPRQGGSDTQYF
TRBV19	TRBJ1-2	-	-	TGTGCCAGTAGTTCCAGGGCTGGCTACACCTTC	CASSSRAGYTF
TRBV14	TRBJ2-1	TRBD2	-	TGTGCCAGCAGCCAAGACTTCAGGACTAGCGGGAGATCGGGATACAATGAGCAGTTCTTC	CASSQDFRTSGRSGYNEQFF